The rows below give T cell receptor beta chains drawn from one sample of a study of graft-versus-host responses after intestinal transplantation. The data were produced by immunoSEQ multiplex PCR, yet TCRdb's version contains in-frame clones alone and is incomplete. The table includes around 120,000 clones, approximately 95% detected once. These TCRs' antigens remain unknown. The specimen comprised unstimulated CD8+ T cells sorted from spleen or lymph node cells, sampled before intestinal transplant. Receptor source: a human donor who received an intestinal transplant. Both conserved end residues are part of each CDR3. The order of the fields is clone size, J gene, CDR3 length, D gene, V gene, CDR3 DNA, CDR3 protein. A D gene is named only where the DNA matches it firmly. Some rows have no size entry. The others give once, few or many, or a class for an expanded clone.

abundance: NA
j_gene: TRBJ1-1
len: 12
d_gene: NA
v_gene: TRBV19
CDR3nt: TGTGCCAGTAGTATCGGGGCTGGTTGGGCTTTCTTT
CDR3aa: CASSIGAGWAFF

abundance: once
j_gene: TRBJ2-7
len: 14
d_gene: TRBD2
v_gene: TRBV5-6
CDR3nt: TGTGCCAGCAGCTCGGGAGGGAGCTCCTACGAGCAGTACTTC
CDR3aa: CASSSGGSSYEQYF

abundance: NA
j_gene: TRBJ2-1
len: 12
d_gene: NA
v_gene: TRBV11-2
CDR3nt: TGTGCCAGCAGCTTAGCATTCAATGAGCAGTTCTTC
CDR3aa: CASSLAFNEQFF

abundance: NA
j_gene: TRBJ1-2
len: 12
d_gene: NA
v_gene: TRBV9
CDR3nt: TGTGCCAGCACCCATCTGGGTGATGGCTACACCTTC
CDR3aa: CASTHLGDGYTF

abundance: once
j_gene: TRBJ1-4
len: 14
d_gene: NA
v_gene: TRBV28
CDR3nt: TGTGCCAGCAGCTCCACAGGAATTAATGAAAAACTGTTTTTT
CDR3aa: CASSSTGINEKLFF

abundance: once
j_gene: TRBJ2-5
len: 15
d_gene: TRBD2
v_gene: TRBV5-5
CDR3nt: TGTGCCAGCACCCCGGGAGGCGGGAGTCAGGAGACCCAGTACTTC
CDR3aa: CASTPGGGSQETQYF

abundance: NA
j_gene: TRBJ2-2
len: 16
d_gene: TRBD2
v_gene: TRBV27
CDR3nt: TGTGCCAGCAGTTTATGGGGCGGGAGGTATACCGGGGAGCTGTTTTTT
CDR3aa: CASSLWGGRYTGELFF

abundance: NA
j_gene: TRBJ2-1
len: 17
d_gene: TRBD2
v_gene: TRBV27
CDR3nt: TGTGCCAGCAGTTTATTAGGGACTAGCCACCTGGGCAATGAGCAGTTCTTC
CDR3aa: CASSLLGTSHLGNEQFF

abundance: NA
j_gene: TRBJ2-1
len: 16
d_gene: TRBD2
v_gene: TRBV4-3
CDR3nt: TGCGCCAGCAGCCCCGTTAAGCGGGAGGTAGAGAATGAGCAGTTCTTC
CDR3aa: CASSPVKREVENEQFF

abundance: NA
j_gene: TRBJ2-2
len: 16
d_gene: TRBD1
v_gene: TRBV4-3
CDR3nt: TGCGCCAGCAGCCCCTTGTCAGGGGGCGACACCGGGGAGCTGTTTTTT
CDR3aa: CASSPLSGGDTGELFF

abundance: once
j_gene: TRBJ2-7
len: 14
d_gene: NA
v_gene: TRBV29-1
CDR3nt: TGCAGCGTTCGGACAGAATATAACACCTACGAGCAGTACTTC
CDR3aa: CSVRTEYNTYEQYF

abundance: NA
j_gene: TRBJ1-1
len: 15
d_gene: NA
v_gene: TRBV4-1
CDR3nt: TGCGCCAGCAGCCAAGATTTTGGAACAGGGACTGAAGCTTTCTTT
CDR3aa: CASSQDFGTGTEAFF

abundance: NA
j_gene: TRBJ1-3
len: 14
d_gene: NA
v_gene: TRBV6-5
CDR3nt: TGTGCCAGCAGTTCATACTTCTCTGGAAACACCATATATTTT
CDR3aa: CASSSYFSGNTIYF

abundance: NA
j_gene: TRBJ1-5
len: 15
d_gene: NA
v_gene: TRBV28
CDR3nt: TGTGCCAGCAGATCCGACAGACTTAGCAATCAGCCCCAGCATTTT
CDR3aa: CASRSDRLSNQPQHF

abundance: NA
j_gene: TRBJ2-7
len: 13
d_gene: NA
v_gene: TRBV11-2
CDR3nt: TGTGCCAGTACTGACAGCTACTCCTACGAGCAGTACTTC
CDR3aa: CASTDSYSYEQYF

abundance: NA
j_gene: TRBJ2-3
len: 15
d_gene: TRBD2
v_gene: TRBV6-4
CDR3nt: TGTGCCAGCAGTGTAACTAGCGGGAGCACAGATACGCAGTATTTT
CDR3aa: CASSVTSGSTDTQYF

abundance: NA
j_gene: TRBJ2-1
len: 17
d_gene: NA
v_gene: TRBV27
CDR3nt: TGTGCCAGCAGTATCCGTGGTGGGGGGGGCGAACACAATGAGCAGTTCTTC
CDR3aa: CASSIRGGGGEHNEQFF

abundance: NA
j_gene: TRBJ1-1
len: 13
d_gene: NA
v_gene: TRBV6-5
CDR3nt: TGTGCCAGCAGTTACTCGATTCTTCAGGGCGCTTTCTTT
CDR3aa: CASSYSILQGAFF

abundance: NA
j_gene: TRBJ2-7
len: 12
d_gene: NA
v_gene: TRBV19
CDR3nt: TGTGCCAGTAGACAGGAGCTCTACGAGCAGTACTTC
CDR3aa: CASRQELYEQYF

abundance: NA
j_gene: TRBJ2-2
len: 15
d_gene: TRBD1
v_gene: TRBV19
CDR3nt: TGTGCCAGTAACCTACCGGGACAGGGGGCCGGGGAGCTGTTTTTT
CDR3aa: CASNLPGQGAGELFF

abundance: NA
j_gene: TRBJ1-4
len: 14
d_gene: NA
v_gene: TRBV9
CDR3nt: TGTGCCAGCAGCCCCCCAGGAGAGGGTGAAAAACTGTTTTTT
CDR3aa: CASSPPGEGEKLFF

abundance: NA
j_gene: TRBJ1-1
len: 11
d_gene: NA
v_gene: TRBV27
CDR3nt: TGTGCCAGCAGAGTAGGTACTGAAGCTTTCTTT
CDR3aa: CASRVGTEAFF

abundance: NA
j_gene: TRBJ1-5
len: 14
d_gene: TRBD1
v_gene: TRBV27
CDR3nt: TGTGCCAGCAGTTCCACAGGGGGCAATCAGCCCCAGCATTTT
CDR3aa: CASSSTGGNQPQHF

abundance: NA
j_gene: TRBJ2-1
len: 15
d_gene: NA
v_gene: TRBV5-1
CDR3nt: TGCGCCAGCAGCTTGGGACACCCCGGGTACAATGAGCAGTTCTTC
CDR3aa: CASSLGHPGYNEQFF

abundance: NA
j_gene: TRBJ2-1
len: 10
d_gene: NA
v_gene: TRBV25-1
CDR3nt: TGTGCCAGCAGTGGGGTCGAGCAGTTCTTC
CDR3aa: CASSGVEQFF

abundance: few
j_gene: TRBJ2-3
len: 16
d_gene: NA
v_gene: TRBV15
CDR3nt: TGTGCCACCAGCAGGTCGCGCCAGGGTCCTCCAGATACGCAGTATTTT
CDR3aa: CATSRSRQGPPDTQYF

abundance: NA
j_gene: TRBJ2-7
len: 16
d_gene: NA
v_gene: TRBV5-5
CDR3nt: TGTGCCAGCAGCTTGATGGGGGACACCTATACCTACGAGCAGTACTTC
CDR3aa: CASSLMGDTYTYEQYF

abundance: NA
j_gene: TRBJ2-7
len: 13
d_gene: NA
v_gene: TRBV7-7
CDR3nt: TGTGCTAGCAGCCTAGGGGTCGGCTACGAGCAGTACTTC
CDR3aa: CASSLGVGYEQYF